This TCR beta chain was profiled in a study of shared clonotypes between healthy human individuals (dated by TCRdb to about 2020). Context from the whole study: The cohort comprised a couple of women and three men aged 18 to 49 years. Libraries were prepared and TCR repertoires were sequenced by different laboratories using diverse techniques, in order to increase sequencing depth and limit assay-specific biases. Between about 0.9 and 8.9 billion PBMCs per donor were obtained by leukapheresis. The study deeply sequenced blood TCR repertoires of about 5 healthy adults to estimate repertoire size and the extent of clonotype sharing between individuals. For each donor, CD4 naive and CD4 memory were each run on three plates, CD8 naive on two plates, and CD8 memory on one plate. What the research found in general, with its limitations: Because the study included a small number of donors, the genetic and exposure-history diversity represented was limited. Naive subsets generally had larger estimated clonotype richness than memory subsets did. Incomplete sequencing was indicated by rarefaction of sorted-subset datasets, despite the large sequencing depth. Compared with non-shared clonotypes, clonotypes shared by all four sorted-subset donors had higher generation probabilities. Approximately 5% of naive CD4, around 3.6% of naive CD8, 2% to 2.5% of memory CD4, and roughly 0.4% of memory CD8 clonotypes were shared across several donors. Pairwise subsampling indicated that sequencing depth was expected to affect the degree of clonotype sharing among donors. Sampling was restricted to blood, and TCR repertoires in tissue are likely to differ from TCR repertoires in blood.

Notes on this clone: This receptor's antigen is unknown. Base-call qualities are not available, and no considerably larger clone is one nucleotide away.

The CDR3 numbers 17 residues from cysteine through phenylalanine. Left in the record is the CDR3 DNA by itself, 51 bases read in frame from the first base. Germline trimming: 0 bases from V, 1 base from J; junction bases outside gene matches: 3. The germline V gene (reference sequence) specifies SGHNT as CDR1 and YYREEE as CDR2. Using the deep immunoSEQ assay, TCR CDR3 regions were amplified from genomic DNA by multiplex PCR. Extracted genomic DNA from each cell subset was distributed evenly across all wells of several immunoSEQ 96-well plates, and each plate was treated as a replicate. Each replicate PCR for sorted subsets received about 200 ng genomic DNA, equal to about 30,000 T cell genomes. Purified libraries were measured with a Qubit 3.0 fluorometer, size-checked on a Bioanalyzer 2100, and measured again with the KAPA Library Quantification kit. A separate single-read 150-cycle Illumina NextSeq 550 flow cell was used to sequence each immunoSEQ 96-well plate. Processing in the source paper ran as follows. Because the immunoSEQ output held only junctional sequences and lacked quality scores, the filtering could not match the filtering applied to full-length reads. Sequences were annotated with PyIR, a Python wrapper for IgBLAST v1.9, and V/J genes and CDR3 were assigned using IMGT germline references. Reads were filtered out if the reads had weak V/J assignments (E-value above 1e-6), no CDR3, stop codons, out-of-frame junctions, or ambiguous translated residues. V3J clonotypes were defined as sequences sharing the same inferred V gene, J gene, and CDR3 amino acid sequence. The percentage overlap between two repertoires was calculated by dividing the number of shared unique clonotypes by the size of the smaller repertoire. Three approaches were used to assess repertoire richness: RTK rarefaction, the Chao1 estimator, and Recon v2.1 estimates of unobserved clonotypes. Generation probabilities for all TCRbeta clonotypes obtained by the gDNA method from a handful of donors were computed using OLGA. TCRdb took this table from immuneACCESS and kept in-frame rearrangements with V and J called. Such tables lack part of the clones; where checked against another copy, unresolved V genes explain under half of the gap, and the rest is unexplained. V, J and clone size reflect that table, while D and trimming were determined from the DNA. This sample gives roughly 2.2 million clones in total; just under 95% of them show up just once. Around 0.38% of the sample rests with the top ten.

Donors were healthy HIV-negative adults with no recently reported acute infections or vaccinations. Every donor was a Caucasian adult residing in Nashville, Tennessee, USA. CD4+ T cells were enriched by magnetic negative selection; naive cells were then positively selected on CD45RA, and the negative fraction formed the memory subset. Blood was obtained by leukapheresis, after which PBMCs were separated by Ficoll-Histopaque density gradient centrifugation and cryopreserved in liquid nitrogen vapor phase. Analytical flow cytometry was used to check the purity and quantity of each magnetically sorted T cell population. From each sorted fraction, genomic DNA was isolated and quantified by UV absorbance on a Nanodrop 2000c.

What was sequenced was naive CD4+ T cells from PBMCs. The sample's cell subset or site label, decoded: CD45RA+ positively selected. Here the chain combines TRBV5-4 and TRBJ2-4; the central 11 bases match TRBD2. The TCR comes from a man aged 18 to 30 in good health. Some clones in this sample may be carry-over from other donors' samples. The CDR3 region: CASSLELAGVAKNIQYF. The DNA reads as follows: TGTGCCAGCAGCTTGGAACTAGCGGGAGTTGCCAAAAACATTCAGTACTTC. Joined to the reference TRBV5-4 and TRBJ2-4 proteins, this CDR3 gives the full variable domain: ETGVTQSPTHLIKTRGQQVTLRCSSQSGHNTVSWYQQALGQGPQFIFQYYREEENGRGNFPPRFSGLQFPNYSSELNVNALELDDSALYLCASSLELAGVAKNIQYFGAGTRLSVL.